This entry concerns a single T cell receptor (beta chain). The antigen remains unidentified. PCR was performed using 60 Vbeta and 13 Jbeta primers. Assay: immunoSEQ multiplex PCR; the TCRdb copy retains only in-frame clones and omits some. The table records under 200,000 clones, more than 80% of them present only once. This sample is part of a study of cytomegalovirus exposure and HLA in healthy donors. On the study more broadly: Researchers found that roughly 77% of a few hundred genotyped donors fell within the Caucasian-associated ancestry cluster. Study-level points and caveats: About 90% or about 30% of the time was how often most TCR beta V segments were productive, according to an earlier analysis. Of the V segments, some could not be distinguished, including TRBV6-2 and TRBV6-3, and were excluded.

CDR1 and CDR2 (germline): KGHSH, LQKENI. The CDR3 is made up of 12 amino acids. Trimming pared 5 bases from V and 8 bases from J, leaving 9 bases between. This chain links TRBV18 with TRBJ1-4, with unresolved D. Input material: PBMCs. The source is a woman between 18 and 29 years old in good health and CMV-seronegative. CDR3 sequence: CASSTLEEKLFF. The CDR3 DNA is TGTGCCAGCTCAACATTGGAGGAAAAACTGTTTTTT.